Here is one T cell receptor (beta chain) with its context. The CDR3 consists of 14 residues. Per the germline V gene, CDR1 is SGHRS and CDR2 is YFSETQ. V gave up 3 bases and J gave up 4 bases, with 10 bases separating them. Only in-frame clones appear in the TCRdb table, and some are missing; sequencing was by immunoSEQ multiplex PCR. The sample contains around 100,000 clones, around 83% of which appear only once. The data were taken from a study of blood T cell repertoires in COVID-19. Study details: Both acute and convalescent COVID-19 samples were obtained from the United States, Italy and Spain.

V is TRBV5-1 and J is TRBJ1-4; weak D call: TRBD1 (5 bases). Sequenced sample: peripheral blood. The TCR sequence derives from a man between 65 and 85 years old with acute or convalescent COVID-19. CDR3 DNA sequence: TGCGCCAGCAGCTACGGGGGATTTAATGAAAAACTGTTTTTT. Translating it yields CASSYGGFNEKLFF.